Each of the 26 T cell receptor beta chains below was sequenced from the same sample in a study of cytomegalovirus exposure and HLA in healthy donors (TCRdb year 2017). To prepare the library, the immunoSEQ multiplex PCR assay was applied. For the multiplex PCR, a mixture combining 60 forward primers for TCR Vbeta segments and 13 reverse primers for TCR Jbeta segments was used. TCRdb took this table from immuneACCESS and kept in-frame rearrangements with V and J called. Such tables lack part of the clones; where checked against another copy, unresolved V genes explain under half of the gap, and the rest is unexplained. This sample is represented by more than 150,000 clones; approximately 80% of them were singletons. The ten largest clones represent around 3% of the sample. Material for sequencing was PBMCs. These receptors originate from a woman in her forties or fifties in good health and CMV-seropositive.

This chain uses TRBV6-1 with TRBJ2-7, with 8 bases matching TRBD2. There are 15 residues in the CDR3. J gave up 5 bases and V 6 bases, and 12 bases lay outside the gene matches. Germline V gene sequence: CDR1 MNHNS, CDR2 SASEGT. The CDR3 region is CASSLEGLESDEQYF. DNA for the CDR3: TGTGCCAGCAGCCTCGAGGGACTAGAGTCGGACGAGCAGTACTTC.

The rearrangement uses TRBV11-2 and TRBJ1-5, with D perhaps TRBD1 (6 bases). This CDR3 is built from 16 residues. Looked up from germline, CDR1 is SGHAT and CDR2 is FQNNGV. Trimming shortened V by 3 bases and J by 2 bases, and 14 bases separated the two germline ends. The CDR3 sequence: CASSFLCGGRNQPQHF. CDR3 coding DNA: TGTGCCAGCAGCTTCTTATGTGGGGGCCGCAATCAGCCCCAGCATTTT.

This sequence joins TRBV5-1 and TRBJ2-7, with no clear D. The CDR3 is 13 amino acids. Trimming removed 6 bases at V and 0 bases at J, with 10 bases between. Per germline, CDR1 SGHRS and CDR2 YFSETQ. CDR3 amino acids: CASKWSPSYEQYF. The DNA of the CDR3 is TGCGCCAGCAAATGGAGTCCCTCCTACGAGCAGTACTTC.

This chain links TRBV7-9 with TRBJ1-2; 8 bases are shared with TRBD1. The V gene's germline CDR1 is SEHNR and CDR2 FQNEAQ (reference sequence). Trimming at V came to 5 bases and at J to 4 bases, leaving 3 bases not matched to a gene. The length of the CDR3 is 13 residues. The CDR3 region is CASSPGQGYGYTF. As DNA, the CDR3 is TGTGCCAGCAGCCCCGGACAGGGCTATGGCTACACCTTC.

CDR3 residues: CASSQDFRGFTEAFF. CDR3 sequence (DNA): TGTGCCAGCAGCCAAGATTTTAGGGGCTTCACTGAAGCTTTCTTT. The chain couples TRBV4-2 to TRBJ1-1, with TRBD1 as a possible D gene (5 bases). The CDR3 has 15 amino acids. Germline V gene sequence: CDR1 LGHNA, CDR2 YNFKEQ. V dropped 0 bases and J dropped 4 bases, with 12 bases sitting between them.

This clone was recorded only once. V usage is TRBV7-2 and J usage is TRBJ1-1, with D possibly being TRBD1 (5 bases). Trimming pared 5 bases from V and 6 bases from J, leaving 16 bases between. This CDR3 comprises 14 residues. Per the germline V gene, CDR1 is SGHTA and CDR2 is FQGNSA. The CDR3 here is CASSPLGGSPEAFF. The CDR3 DNA sequence: TGTGCCAGCAGCCCTCTTGGGGGGTCCCCTGAAGCTTTCTTT.

The gene calls are TRBV11-2 and TRBJ2-3; TRBD2 matches at 9 bases. The V gene end was trimmed by 5 bases and the J gene end by 1 base; junction bases not matched to a gene: 10. Germline V lookup: CDR1 SGHAT, CDR2 FQNNGV. The CDR3 covers 17 residues. The CDR3 protein is CASSMGRLAVGTDTQYF. CDR3 bases: TGTGCCAGCAGCATGGGAAGACTAGCGGTAGGCACAGATACGCAGTATTTT.

V is TRBV28 and J is TRBJ1-2, with 7 bases fitting TRBD1. The germline gives CDR1 MDHEN, CDR2 SYDVKM. The CDR3 has 15 amino acids. Trimming removed 7 bases from V and 1 base from J; junction bases left unmatched: 9. CDR3 residues: CASTPEGTVNYGYTF. Here the CDR3 DNA reads TGTGCCAGCACTCCCGAAGGGACAGTTAACTATGGCTACACCTTC.

The V gene is TRBV11-2, the J gene TRBJ1-3, with D uncertain. This CDR3 has 13 residues. Germline values: CDR1 SGHAT, CDR2 FQNNGV. Between the trimmed V and J ends, which lost 4 bases and 1 base, there was a span of 5 bases. CDR3 protein: CASSSGSGNTIYF. In nucleotides, the CDR3 is TGTGCCAGCAGCTCGGGATCTGGAAACACCATATATTTT. The full variable domain, completed using reference TRBV11-2 and TRBJ1-3, is EAGVAQSPRYKIIEKRQSVAFWCNPISGHATLYWYQQILGQGPKLLIQFQNNGVVDDSQLPKDRFSAERLKGVDSTLKIQPAKLEDSAVYLCASSSGSGNTIYFGEGSWLTVV.

The gene calls are TRBV19 and TRBJ1-5; possible D gene TRBD1, 5 bases. The germline V and J ends were trimmed by 9 bases and 4 bases, with 25 bases remaining between them. Per the germline V gene, CDR1 is LNHDA and CDR2 is SQIVND (reference sequence). The CDR3 has 17 residues. The chain's CDR3 is CASTMLRGVKGNQPQHF. In nucleotides, the CDR3 is TGTGCCAGCACCATGCTTCGGGGGGTTAAGGGGAATCAGCCCCAGCATTTT.

The genes are TRBV9 and TRBJ1-5; possibly TRBD1 for D (5 bases). V was clipped by 2 bases and J by 8 bases, with 11 bases between them. Germline V gives CDR1 SGDLS, CDR2 YYNGEE. CDR3 length: 13 residues. CDR3 loop: CASSVAGREPQHF. CDR3 nucleotide sequence: TGTGCCAGCAGCGTTGCAGGGAGGGAGCCCCAGCATTTT.

The chain links TRBV19 to TRBJ1-2, with D maybe TRBD1 (6 bases). CDR3 size: 14 residues. The germline V gene encodes CDR1 LNHDA and CDR2 SQIVND (reference sequence). V lost 9 bases, J lost 8 bases, and 22 bases lay in between. CDR3 nucleotides: TGTGCCAGACAAGTGCACCACAGGGTCGGGGGCTACACCTTC. Its protein is CARQVHHRVGGYTF.

The rearrangement links TRBV6-5 to TRBJ1-1; D is unclear. Germline V gene sequence: CDR1 MNHEY, CDR2 SVGAGI. V was pared by 4 bases and J by 1 base, with 10 bases between. This CDR3 region has 14 residues. As DNA, the CDR3 is TGTGCCAGCAGTTCCCCCGTATCGAACACTGAAGCTTTCTTT. It codes for CASSSPVSNTEAFF.

The gene calls are TRBV5-6 and TRBJ1-6; 12 nucleotides align to TRBD1. CDR1 is SGHDT and CDR2 is YYEEEE in the germline V gene. The CDR3 loop spans 17 amino acids. V lost 6 bases, J lost 5 bases, and 9 bases stayed unmatched. CDR3 region: CASIPAGTGGNNSPLHF. The DNA of the CDR3 is TGTGCCAGCATCCCTGCGGGGACAGGGGGCAATAATTCACCCCTCCACTTT.

This clone was observed a handful of times. This chain links TRBV5-4 with TRBJ2-3; weak D call: TRBD2 (6 bases). CDR1 is SGHNT and CDR2 is YYREEE in the germline V gene (reference sequence). Trimming removed 1 base from V and 1 base from J, with 16 bases in between. The CDR3 consists of 17 residues. This CDR3 reads CASSLYSGGARTDTQYF. For the CDR3, the DNA is TGTGCCAGCAGCTTGTATTCCGGAGGGGCCCGCACAGATACGCAGTATTTT.

The chain carries TRBV30 and TRBJ2-3, with a weak D call TRBD2 (6 bases). The CDR3 sequence is 14 residues long. Germline CDR1 is GTSNPN and CDR2 is SVGIG (reference sequence). Trimming took off 4 bases at V and 4 bases at J, with 15 bases between the two ends. The CDR3 sequence is CAWNGGEIPDTQYF. In DNA, the CDR3 is TGTGCCTGGAACGGGGGAGAAATCCCAGATACGCAGTATTTT. The whole variable domain, remainder taken from reference TRBV30 and TRBJ2-3, is SQTIHQWPATLVQPVGSPLSLECTVEGTSNPNLYWYRQAAGRGLQLLFYSVGIGQISSEVPQNLSASRPQDRQFILSSKKLLLSDSGFYLCAWNGGEIPDTQYFGPGTRLTVL.

The V gene is TRBV5-4, the J gene TRBJ1-6; possible D gene TRBD1, 6 bases. CDR1 and CDR2 (germline): SGHNT, YYREEE (reference sequence). The CDR3 contains 14 residues. The V and J ends lost 4 bases and 6 bases respectively, with 11 bases between them. DNA for the CDR3: TGTGCCAGCAGCCAGGACAGCCTTAATTCACCCCTCCACTTT. Protein: CASSQDSLNSPLHF. Drawing the rest from reference TRBV5-4 and TRBJ1-6, the complete variable domain is ETGVTQSPTHLIKTRGQQVTLRCSSQSGHNTVSWYQQALGQGPQFIFQYYREEENGRGNFPPRFSGLQFPNYSSELNVNALELDDSALYLCASSQDSLNSPLHFGNGTRLTVT.

This chain uses TRBV7-3 with TRBJ2-5, with D perhaps TRBD2 (7 bases). V lost 6 bases and J lost 2, with 16 bases in between. This CDR3 is 15 amino acids long. From germline, CDR1 is SGHTA and CDR2 FQGTGA. This CDR3 reads CASSPRGAPQETQYF. Written as DNA, the CDR3 is TGTGCCAGCAGTCCTCGGGGGGCGCCACAAGAGACCCAGTACTTC. Filled out from reference TRBV7-3 and TRBJ2-5, the complete variable domain reads GAGVSQTPSNKVTEKGKYVELRCDPISGHTALYWYRQSLGQGPEFLIYFQGTGAADDSGLPNDRFFAVRPEGSVSTLKIQRTERGDSAVYLCASSPRGAPQETQYFGPGTRLLVL.

CDR3 amino acids: CSARTGMNTEAFF. For the CDR3, the DNA is TGCAGCGCACGTACAGGGATGAACACTGAAGCTTTCTTT. The rearrangement links TRBV29-1 to TRBJ1-1, with D possibly matching TRBD1 (6 bases). Trimming shortened V by 7 bases and J by 0 bases, and 12 bases separated the two germline ends. Germline V gene lookup returns CDR1 SQVTM and CDR2 ANQGSEA. The CDR3 runs 13 residues.

CDR3 coding DNA: TGTGCCAGCAGCAGGGGACAGTTTAACACCGGGGAGCTGTTTTTT. Protein: CASSRGQFNTGELFF. V is TRBV9 and J is TRBJ2-2; 7 bases are a match to TRBD1. This CDR3 contains 15 residues. Germline CDR1 SGDLS, CDR2 YYNGEE. The V gene end was trimmed by 4 bases and the J gene end by 2 bases; junction bases not matched to a gene: 5.

This clone has more than one count but fewer than ten. Additional DNA sequences in this sample encode the identical CDR3. The V call is TRBV28, the J call TRBJ2-2; maybe TRBD1 (6 bases). Germline CDR1 is MDHEN and CDR2 is SYDVKM. This CDR3 spans 14 amino acids. Trimming removed 3 bases at V and 1 base at J, with 6 bases between. The CDR3 sequence: CASSFRGNTGELFF. As DNA, the CDR3 is TGTGCCAGCAGTTTCAGGGGGAACACCGGGGAGCTGTTTTTT.

This clone was seen a single time. The gene calls are TRBV7-3 and TRBJ2-3, with 7 positions matching TRBD1. Germline V gene sequence: CDR1 SGHTA, CDR2 FQGTGA. With V trimmed by 4 bases and J by 1 base, 2 bases remained unmatched. This CDR3 has 14 amino acids. As DNA, the CDR3 is TGTGCCAGCAGCTCAGGACAGGGCACAGATACGCAGTATTTT. It translates to CASSSGQGTDTQYF.

Only a few counts were recorded for this clone. The rearrangement joins TRBV21-1 to TRBJ1-4; the table's D gene call, TRBD1, was not cross checked with the DNA. TRBV21-1 is classified as a pseudogene. CDR3 length equals 12 residues. The DNA for the CDR3 is TGTGCCAGCAGCAGGCCGAATGAAAAACTGTTTTTT. Translation: CASSRPNEKLFF.

The J gene is TRBJ1-2, the V gene TRBV6-1; 11 bases align to TRBD1. This CDR3 contains 14 residues. Looked up from germline, CDR1 is MNHNS and CDR2 is SASEGT. Trimming took 6 bases from V and 7 from J; bases not matched to a gene: 7. CDR3 sequence reads: CASSTGQGAFGYTF. The CDR3 DNA reads TGTGCCAGCAGCACCGGACAGGGGGCCTTTGGCTACACCTTC.

The chain is built from TRBV4-3 and TRBJ2-3, with a tentative D call TRBD2 (6 bases). Trimming cost V 0 bases and J 0 bases, with 13 bases left between them. The CDR3 contains 17 residues. CDR1 LGHNA and CDR2 YSLEER come from the germline V gene. Here the CDR3 reads CASSQDRLSGSTDTQYF. Here the CDR3 DNA reads TGCGCCAGCAGCCAAGATCGGTTGAGCGGGAGCACAGATACGCAGTATTTT.

The gene calls are TRBV7-2 and TRBJ1-3; 8 positions agree with TRBD1. Per the germline V gene, CDR1 is SGHTA and CDR2 is FQGNSA. Unmatched junction bases numbered 3, after V lost 3 bases and J lost 2 bases. The CDR3 consists of 15 residues. The CDR3 reads CASSLRQGTGNTIYF. The CDR3 nucleotides read TGTGCCAGCAGCTTGAGACAGGGGACTGGAAACACCATATATTTT.